The next 14 T cell receptor beta chains were all read from a single sample in a study of shared clonotypes between healthy human individuals. Clones were read by immunoSEQ multiplex PCR, and TCRdb kept only the in-frame ones, dropping some. Among over 400,000 clones listed, roughly 80% were seen once. The sample consisted of PBMCs. The receptors here all came from a woman in her thirties or forties in good health. Some clones in this sample may be carry-over from other donors' samples.

The J gene is TRBJ2-5, the V gene TRBV19; tentative D call: TRBD2 (6 bases). The germline V gene encodes CDR1 LNHDA and CDR2 SQIVND (reference sequence). The CDR3 has 14 residues. The V gene lost 8 bases and the J gene lost 7 bases, with 20 bases spanning the gap. The CDR3: CASGGGGTKRTQYF. The CDR3 bases are TGTGCCAGTGGTGGCGGAGGGACGAAGCGGACCCAGTACTTC.

The CDR3 DNA follows: TGTGCCAGCAGTTTTACAACCGGGGAGCTGTTTTTT. It translates to CASSFTTGELFF. This chain joins TRBV27 and TRBJ2-2; no definite D call. Deletions cut 3 bases from V and 5 bases from J, with 4 bases between. Germline lookup yields CDR1 MNHEY and CDR2 SMNVEV (reference sequence). CDR3 length equals 12 residues.

The genes are TRBV6-1 and TRBJ2-1, with 13 bases aligning to TRBD2. Germline CDR1 reads MNHNS; CDR2 reads SASEGT. This CDR3 comprises 14 residues. The V segment lost 6 bases and the J segment 10 bases; nucleotides outside the gene matches: 6. The CDR3 DNA sequence: TGTGCCAGCAGGGCACTAGCGGGAGGGCCAGAGCAGTTCTTC. Translating gives CASRALAGGPEQFF.

CDR3 in amino acids: CAWSALTHGDYTF. The CDR3 DNA follows: TGTGCCTGGAGTGCCTTGACTCATGGAGACTACACCTTC. The chain combines TRBV30 with TRBJ1-2; unclear D gene. The germline CDR1 and CDR2 sequences are GTSNPN and SVGIG (reference sequence). The CDR3 length is 13 residues. Trimming took 1 base from V and 10 from J, leaving 16 bases between them.

Remarks on this clone: Within the sample, other DNA sequences also encode this same CDR3. The rearrangement joins TRBV7-9 to TRBJ1-2; no firm D call. Germline V gene lookup returns CDR1 SEHNR and CDR2 FQNEAQ (reference sequence). The CDR3 covers 13 residues. Trimming shortened V by 1 base and J by 0 bases, and 3 bases separated the two germline ends. CDR3 nucleotide sequence: TGTGCCAGCAGCTTAGAGGCTAACTATGGCTACACCTTC. Amino acid sequence: CASSLEANYGYTF. Full variable domain (rest looked up from reference TRBV7-9 and TRBJ1-2): DTGVSQNPRHKITKRGQNVTFRCDPISEHNRLYWYRQTLGQGPEFLTYFQNEAQLEKSRLLSDRFSAERPKGSFSTLEIQRTEQGDSAMYLCASSLEANYGYTFGSGTRLTVV.

A remark on this clone: This probably arose from a read error, given a far larger clone one base away. Additional DNA sequences in this sample encode the identical CDR3. This chain links TRBV29-1 with TRBJ1-1, with D possibly matching TRBD1 (5 bases). The CDR3 runs 12 residues. Germline V gene data show CDR1 as SQVTM and CDR2 as ANQGSEA. V was pared by 6 bases and J by 6 bases, with 14 bases between. The CDR3 reads CSVSSGRAEAFF. Here the CDR3 DNA reads TGCAGCGTGAGTTCAGGGAGGGCTGAAGCTTTCTTT.

In the case of this clone: This clone may be a read error of a much larger clone one base away. V and J are TRBV30 and TRBJ2-1, with D tentatively TRBD1 or TRBD2 (5 bases each). Germline V lookup: CDR1 GTSNPN, CDR2 SVGIG (reference sequence). CDR3 length equals 15 residues. CDR3 in amino acids: CAWSVPQGVRNGQFF. The CDR3 DNA sequence: TGTGCCTGGAGTGTTCCCCAGGGAGTCCGAAATGGGCAGTTCTTC.

The sample holds one count of this clone. The chain carries TRBV5-4 and TRBJ2-3; D gene ambiguous. Germline assignment: CDR1 SGHNT and CDR2 YYREEE (reference sequence). This CDR3 has 14 amino acids. Between the trimmed V and J ends, which lost 2 bases and 0 bases, there was a span of 7 bases. CDR3 sequence (DNA): TGTGCCAGCAGCTTCAAGTCTAGCACAGATACGCAGTATTTT. Encoded protein: CASSFKSSTDTQYF.

V gene TRBV7-9 combines with J gene TRBJ2-3; D is unclear. The CDR3 runs to 12 residues. V was pared by 3 bases and J by 0 bases, with 1 base between. From germline, CDR1 is SEHNR and CDR2 FQNEAQ (reference sequence). The CDR3 region has the DNA TGTGCCAGCAGCTTGAGCACAGATACGCAGTATTTT. Its translation: CASSLSTDTQYF.

This clone has just one count. The DNA for the CDR3 is TGTGCCAGCAGTTTCGCAAGGGGGAACTATGGCTACACCTTC. It is translated as CASSFARGNYGYTF. This sequence joins TRBV28 and TRBJ1-2; weak D call: TRBD1 (6 bases). The CDR3 covers 14 residues. V was clipped by 3 bases and J by 2 bases, with 10 bases between them. The germline CDR1 and CDR2 sequences are MDHEN and SYDVKM.

V gene TRBV27 combines with J gene TRBJ1-1, with 12 bases identical to TRBD1. The CDR3 covers 15 residues. CDR1 and CDR2 (germline): MNHEY, SMNVEV (reference sequence). J lost 6 bases, V lost 5 bases, and 7 bases had no gene match. Written as DNA, the CDR3 is TGTGCCAGCAGTGGACGGGACAGGGGGCCTCCTGAAGCTTTCTTT. Amino acid sequence: CASSGRDRGPPEAFF.

This rearrangement joins TRBV5-6 to TRBJ2-6; 10 bases agree with TRBD1. The J segment lost 3 bases and the V segment lost 6 bases, leaving 9 bases of the junction unmatched. The CDR3 length is 17 residues. The germline V gene has CDR1 SGHDT and CDR2 YYEEEE. CDR3 in amino acids: CASTQDRGRFGANVLTF. The CDR3 nucleotides are TGTGCCAGCACCCAAGACAGGGGGCGTTTTGGGGCCAACGTCCTGACTTTC.

CDR3 nucleotides: TGTGCCAGCAGCTTAACCGGGACAGGGCCGCACGAGCAGTACTTC. Its translation: CASSLTGTGPHEQYF. This chain links TRBV7-8 with TRBJ2-7; TRBD1 matches at 9 bases. V dropped 2 bases and J dropped 5; count of bases not matched to a gene: 7. The CDR3 runs to 15 residues. Per the germline V gene, CDR1 is SGHVS and CDR2 is FQNEAQ.

This clone showed up just a few times. Written as DNA, the CDR3 is TGTGCCAGCAGCCTCGACAACTATGGCTACACCTTC. Protein sequence: CASSLDNYGYTF. The rearrangement joins TRBV7-2 to TRBJ1-2; unclear D gene. Germline lookup yields CDR1 SGHTA and CDR2 FQGNSA. The CDR3 sequence is 12 residues long. V lost 5 bases and J 2 bases, leaving 6 bases between the germline ends.